Listed below are T cell receptor beta chains from one sample, sequenced in a study of cytomegalovirus exposure and HLA in healthy donors. The assay was immunoSEQ multiplex PCR, and TCRdb's table has in-frame clones only and misses some. The sample carries 80,000 or so clones, around three quarters recorded once. The sequenced sample was PBMCs. The source is a man in his forties in good health and CMV-seronegative. Each CDR3 is given with its conserved first and last residue. D genes are given only for firm matches. Not every row has a clone size; where given, it reads once, few, many or a size class.

V gene: TRBV7-9; D gene: -; clone size: -; CDR3 protein: CASSLVRGKNYGYTF
V gene: TRBV4-3; D gene: TRBD1; clone size: -; CDR3 protein: CASSHLGQGNGYTF
V gene: TRBV28; D gene: -; clone size: few; CDR3 protein: CASSRLGVEAFF
V gene: TRBV28; D gene: TRBD1; clone size: -; CDR3 protein: CASSGQGAINYGYTF
V gene: TRBV7-9; D gene: -; clone size: few; CDR3 protein: CAGSSGDTQYF
V gene: TRBV5-8; D gene: TRBD1; clone size: -; CDR3 protein: CASSSRQGRGETQYF
V gene: TRBV28; D gene: -; clone size: -; CDR3 protein: CASQHLRGRNLYGYTF
V gene: TRBV6-6; D gene: -; clone size: -; CDR3 protein: CASSHPDSPLHF
V gene: TRBV6-1; D gene: -; clone size: -; CDR3 protein: CASRAGLWGTEQFF
V gene: TRBV6-5; D gene: TRBD1; clone size: -; CDR3 protein: CASSYGTGLLYGYTF
V gene: TRBV18; D gene: -; clone size: -; CDR3 protein: CASSPGLLEQYF
V gene: TRBV6-4; D gene: TRBD1; clone size: -; CDR3 protein: CASSDQGAGNEQFF
V gene: TRBV7-8; D gene: -; clone size: -; CDR3 protein: CASSLQPRGRAYSNQPQHF
V gene: TRBV19; D gene: TRBD1; clone size: -; CDR3 protein: CASMTDRENYGYTF
V gene: TRBV30; D gene: TRBD2; clone size: -; CDR3 protein: CACRTSGYNEQFF
V gene: TRBV5-1; D gene: TRBD2; clone size: -; CDR3 protein: CASSLSGRAENEQFF
V gene: TRBV27; D gene: TRBD1; clone size: -; CDR3 protein: CASSSRTGVTEAFF
V gene: TRBV27; D gene: TRBD1; clone size: few; CDR3 protein: CASRDRGLEKLFF
V gene: TRBV7-2; D gene: TRBD2; clone size: -; CDR3 protein: CASSWRLAGPYEQYF
V gene: TRBV5-6; D gene: -; clone size: -; CDR3 protein: CASSFRYEQYF
V gene: TRBV19; D gene: TRBD1; clone size: once; CDR3 protein: CASSPKGQGAGQPQHF
V gene: TRBV27; D gene: TRBD1; clone size: -; CDR3 protein: CASSPKGTVNQPQHF
V gene: TRBV5-8; D gene: -; clone size: few; CDR3 protein: CASRLGSWYNEQFF
V gene: TRBV5-6; D gene: TRBD1; clone size: -; CDR3 protein: CASSSNRDRARNQPQHF
V gene: TRBV30; D gene: -; clone size: -; CDR3 protein: CAWSSGQLGGQPQHF
V gene: TRBV7-3; D gene: -; clone size: -; CDR3 protein: CASSFEGGMDNEQFF
V gene: TRBV28; D gene: -; clone size: -; CDR3 protein: CASRQGRAFTGELFF